This T cell receptor (beta chain) was captured in a study of blood T cell repertoires in COVID-19. Participants came from about two dozen US areas, aged roughly 18 to 95 years. The repertoire was sequenced with immunoSEQ multiplex PCR; TCRdb's copy has only in-frame clones and lacks some. This table holds about 230,000 clones, around 84% found once. The length of the CDR3 is 16 residues. V shed 8 bases and J 8 bases; nucleotides not matched to a gene: 18. CDR1 is MDHEN and CDR2 is SYDVKM in the germline V gene. This TCR was sampled from a young man who had recovered from COVID-19. This chain uses TRBV28 with TRBJ1-2; 9 nucleotides line up with TRBD1. The source material was PBMCs or T cells enriched from blood (not recorded which). Written as DNA, the CDR3 is TGTGCCAGCGGACCGGGACAGGGCCTATTTTTGCTGGGCTACACCTTC. Protein: CASGPGQGLFLLGYTF.